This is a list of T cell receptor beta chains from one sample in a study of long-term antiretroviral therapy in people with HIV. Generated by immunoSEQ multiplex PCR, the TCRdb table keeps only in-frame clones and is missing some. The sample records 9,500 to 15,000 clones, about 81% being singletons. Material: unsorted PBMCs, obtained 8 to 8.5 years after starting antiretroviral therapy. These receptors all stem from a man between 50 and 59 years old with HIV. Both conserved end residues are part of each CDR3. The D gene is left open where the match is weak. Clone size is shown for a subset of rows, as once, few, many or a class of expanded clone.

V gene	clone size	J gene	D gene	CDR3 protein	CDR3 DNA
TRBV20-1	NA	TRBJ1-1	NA	CSAFGNTEAFF	TGCAGTGCTTTTGGGAACACTGAAGCTTTCTTT
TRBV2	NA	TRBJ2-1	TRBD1	CASSQGVTGNEQFF	TGTGCCAGCAGTCAAGGGGTGACAGGGAATGAGCAGTTCTTC
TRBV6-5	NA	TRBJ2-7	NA	CASSYSEDGEQYF	TGTGCCAGCAGTTACTCAGAGGACGGCGAGCAGTACTTC
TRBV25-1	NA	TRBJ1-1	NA	CASSESHFMNTEAFF	TGTGCCAGCAGTGAATCCCATTTTATGAACACTGAAGCTTTCTTT
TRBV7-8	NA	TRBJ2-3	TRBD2	CASSRTSGGQDTQYF	TGTGCCAGCAGCCGGACTAGCGGGGGGCAAGATACGCAGTATTTT
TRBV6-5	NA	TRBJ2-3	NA	CASSYRRWEDTQYF	TGTGCCAGCAGTTACCGGCGGTGGGAGGATACGCAGTATTTT
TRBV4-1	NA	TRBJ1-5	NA	CASSRTVYQPQHF	TGCGCCAGCAGCCGGACAGTCTATCAGCCCCAGCATTTT
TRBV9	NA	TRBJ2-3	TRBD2	CASSVTEAGPLTDTQYF	TGTGCCAGCAGCGTAACGGAAGCGGGGCCCCTCACAGATACGCAGTATTTT
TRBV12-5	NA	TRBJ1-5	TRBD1	CASGWTGVDGNQPQHF	TGTGCTAGTGGCTGGACAGGGGTAGATGGCAATCAGCCCCAGCATTTT
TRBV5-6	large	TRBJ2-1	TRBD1	CASSPGQGGYNEQFF	TGTGCCAGCAGCCCGGGACAGGGAGGCTACAATGAGCAGTTCTTC
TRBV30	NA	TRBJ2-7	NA	CAWSKAPYEQYF	TGTGCCTGGAGTAAGGCCCCCTACGAGCAGTACTTC
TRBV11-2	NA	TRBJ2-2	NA	CASSLDRNTGELFF	TGTGCCAGCAGCTTAGATAGGAACACCGGGGAGCTGTTTTTT
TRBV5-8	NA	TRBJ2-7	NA	CASSLTGSYEQYF	TGTGCCAGCAGCTTGACAGGTTCCTACGAGCAGTACTTC